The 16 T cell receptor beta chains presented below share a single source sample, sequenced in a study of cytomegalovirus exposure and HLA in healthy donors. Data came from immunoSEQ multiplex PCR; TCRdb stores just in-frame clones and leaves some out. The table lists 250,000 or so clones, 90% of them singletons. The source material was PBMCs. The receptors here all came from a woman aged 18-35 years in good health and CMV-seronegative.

The CDR3 sequence is CASSQETGKNQETQYF. The CDR3 bases are TGTGCCAGCAGTCAGGAGACAGGGAAAAACCAAGAGACCCAGTACTTC. The chain has TRBV27 and TRBJ2-5, with 7 bases that match TRBD1. The trim removed 5 bases at V and 0 bases at J, leaving 9 bases unmatched. Germline values: CDR1 MNHEY, CDR2 SMNVEV (reference sequence). This CDR3 is built from 16 residues.

In DNA, the CDR3 is TGTGCCAGCAGTAGGACTTTTAACTATGGCTACACCTTC. Translation: CASSRTFNYGYTF. The V call is TRBV28, the J call TRBJ1-2; D remains unclear. The germline gives CDR1 MDHEN, CDR2 SYDVKM. V was trimmed by 5 bases and J by 1 base, leaving 8 bases between them. This CDR3 is 13 amino acids long.

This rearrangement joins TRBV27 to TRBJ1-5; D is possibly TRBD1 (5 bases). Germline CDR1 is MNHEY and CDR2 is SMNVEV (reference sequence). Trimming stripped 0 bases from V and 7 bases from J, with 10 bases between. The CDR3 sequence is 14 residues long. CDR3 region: CASSLSGEGQPQHF. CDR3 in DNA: TGTGCCAGCAGTTTATCGGGGGAGGGGCAGCCCCAGCATTTT.

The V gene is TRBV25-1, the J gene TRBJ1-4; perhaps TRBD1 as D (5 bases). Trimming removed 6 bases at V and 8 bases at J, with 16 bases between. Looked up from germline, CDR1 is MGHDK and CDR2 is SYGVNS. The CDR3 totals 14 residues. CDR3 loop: CASSMPGAGEKLFF. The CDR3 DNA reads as TGTGCCAGCAGCATGCCTGGGGCGGGGGAAAAACTGTTTTTT. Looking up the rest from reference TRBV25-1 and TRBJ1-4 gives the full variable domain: EADIYQTPRYLVIGTGKKITLECSQTMGHDKMYWYQQDPGMELHLIHYSYGVNSTEKGDLSSESTVSRIRTEHFPLTLESARPSHTSQYLCASSMPGAGEKLFFGSGTQLSVL.

CDR3 sequence: CASSLATDSASSYNSPLHF. CDR3 DNA sequence: TGCGCCAGCAGCTTGGCCACCGACAGTGCCAGCTCCTATAATTCACCCCTCCACTTT. This chain uses TRBV5-1 with TRBJ1-6; a weak D match, TRBD1 (5 bases). CDR1 is SGHRS, CDR2 YFSETQ, per germline. CDR3 length: 19 amino acids. The V end lost 0 bases, the J end lost 0 bases, and 16 bases lay between the germline ends.

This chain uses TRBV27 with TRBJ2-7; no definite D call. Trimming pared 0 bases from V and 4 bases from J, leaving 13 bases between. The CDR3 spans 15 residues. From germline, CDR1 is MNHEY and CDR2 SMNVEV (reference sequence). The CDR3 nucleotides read TGTGCCAGCAGTTTATCCATACAGCCGATTTACGAGCAGTACTTC. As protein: CASSLSIQPIYEQYF.

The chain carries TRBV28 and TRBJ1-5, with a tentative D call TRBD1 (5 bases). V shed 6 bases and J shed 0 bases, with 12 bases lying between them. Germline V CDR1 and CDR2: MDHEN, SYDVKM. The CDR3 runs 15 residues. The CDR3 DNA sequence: TGTGCCAGCAGGACCGCGGGGGATAGCAATCAGCCCCAGCATTTT. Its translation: CASRTAGDSNQPQHF.

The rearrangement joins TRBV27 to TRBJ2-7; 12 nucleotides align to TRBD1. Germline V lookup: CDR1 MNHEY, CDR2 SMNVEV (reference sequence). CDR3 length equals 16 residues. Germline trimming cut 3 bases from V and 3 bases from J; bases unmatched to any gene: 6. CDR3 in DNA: TGTGCCAGCAGTTTGATGGGGACAGGGGGCCTCTACGAGCAGTACTTC. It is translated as CASSLMGTGGLYEQYF.

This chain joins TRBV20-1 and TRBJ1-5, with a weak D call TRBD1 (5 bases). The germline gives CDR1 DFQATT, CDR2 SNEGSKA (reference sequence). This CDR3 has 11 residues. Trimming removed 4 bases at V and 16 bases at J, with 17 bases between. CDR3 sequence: CSATRESASHF. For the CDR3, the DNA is TGCAGTGCTACCAGGGAATCAGCCTCCCATTTT.

The DNA for the CDR3 is TGTGCCAGCAGTGAAGACGGGACATACTACGAGCAGTACGTC. Protein sequence: CASSEDGTYYEQYV. The V call is TRBV6-1, the J call TRBJ2-7; maybe TRBD1 (6 bases). Trimming removed 1 base from V and 3 bases from J, with 10 bases in between. This CDR3 has 14 residues. The V gene's germline CDR1 is MNHNS and CDR2 SASEGT.

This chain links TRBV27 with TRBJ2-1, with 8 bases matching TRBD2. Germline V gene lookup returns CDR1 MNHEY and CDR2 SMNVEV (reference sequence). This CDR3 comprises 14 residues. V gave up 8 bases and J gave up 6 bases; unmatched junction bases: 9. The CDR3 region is CASGAGTSINEQFF. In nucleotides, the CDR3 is TGTGCCAGCGGAGCCGGGACTAGTATCAATGAGCAGTTCTTC.

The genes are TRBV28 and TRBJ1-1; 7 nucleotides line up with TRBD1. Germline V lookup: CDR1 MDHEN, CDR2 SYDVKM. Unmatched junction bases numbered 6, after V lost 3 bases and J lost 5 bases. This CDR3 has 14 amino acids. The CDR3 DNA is TGTGCCAGCAGTTTTGCACAGGGGAGGACTGAAGCTTTCTTT. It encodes CASSFAQGRTEAFF.

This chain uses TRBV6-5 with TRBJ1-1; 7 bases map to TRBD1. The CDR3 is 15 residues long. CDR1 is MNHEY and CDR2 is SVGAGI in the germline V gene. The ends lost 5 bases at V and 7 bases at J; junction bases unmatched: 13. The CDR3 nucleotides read TGTGCCAGCAGTCGGACCGGACAGGCGCCTATTGAAGCTTTCTTT. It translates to CASSRTGQAPIEAFF.

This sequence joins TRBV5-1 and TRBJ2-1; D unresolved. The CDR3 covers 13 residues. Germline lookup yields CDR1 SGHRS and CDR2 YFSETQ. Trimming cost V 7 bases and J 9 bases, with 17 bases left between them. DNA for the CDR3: TGCGCCAGCCGTCCTTTACTAAGCCGTGAGCAGTTCTTC. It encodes CASRPLLSREQFF.

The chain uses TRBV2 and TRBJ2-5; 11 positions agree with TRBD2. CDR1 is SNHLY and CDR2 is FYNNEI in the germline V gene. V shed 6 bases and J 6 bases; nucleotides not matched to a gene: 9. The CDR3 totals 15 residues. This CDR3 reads CASREGTSGTQTQYF. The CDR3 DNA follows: TGTGCCAGCAGGGAGGGGACTAGCGGAACACAGACCCAGTACTTC.

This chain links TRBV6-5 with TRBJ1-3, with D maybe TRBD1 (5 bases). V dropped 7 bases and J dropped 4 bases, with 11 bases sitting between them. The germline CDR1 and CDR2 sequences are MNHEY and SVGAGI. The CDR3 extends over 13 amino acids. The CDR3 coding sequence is TGTGCCAGCAAAACCGGGGGAGGAAACACCATATATTTT. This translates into CASKTGGGNTIYF.